This T cell receptor (beta chain) appears in the sequencing data of a study of T cell repertoires in cytomegalovirus infection. As for the study in general: Public TCR beta signatures were indicative of both CMV infection and a matching HLA type.

TCRdb processed the reads anew with MiXCR; each CDR3 protein has one entry. This table has around 230,000 distinct CDR3 sequences, 5% to 8.5% appearing once. Overall study results and limits: Carriers of CMV plus the relevant HLA were identified by cumulative public TCR beta family frequency. The ex vivo response showed dominance by HLA-C-restricted CMV-specific TCR beta clonotypes.

V gave up 3 bases and J gave up 5 bases, with 21 bases separating them. From germline, CDR1 is SQVTM and CDR2 ANQGSEA. The CDR3 is made up of 16 amino acids. This clonotype turned up a few times. The antigen is unknown. The chain carries TRBV29-1 and TRBJ2-3; D perhaps matches TRBD2 (6 bases). This receptor was taken from a human donor in good health (CMV status not recorded). Some clones in this sample may be carry-over from other donors' samples. The material sequenced was PBMCs. The CDR3 nucleotides read TGCAGCGTTGACGCGGGGTCGGGCAGGGAAATAGATACGCAGTATTTT. Amino acid sequence: CSVDAGSGREIDTQYF.